This T cell receptor (beta chain) was documented in a study of early stage breast cancer tumors. The overall study: Around 10-fold was the mean read coverage per sample. Study-level points and caveats: Blood repertoires resembled normal breast more than tumor.

The assay was immunoSEQ multiplex PCR, and TCRdb's table has in-frame clones only and misses some. The sample lists 25,000 to 35,000 clones; over 70% were seen once. Concerning this clone: Its antigen is undetermined.

CDR3 length equals 16 residues. The J segment lost 0 bases and the V segment lost 5 bases, leaving 5 bases of the junction unmatched. CDR1 and CDR2 from the germline V gene are LNHDA and SQIVND (reference sequence). This TCR was recovered from a person aged 35 to 50 with breast cancer. This sequence joins TRBV19 and TRBJ1-4, with TRBD1 matching 8 bases. Sample: blood. The CDR3 DNA is TGTGCCAGTAGTCCCCGACAGGGGTCAACTAATGAAAAACTGTTTTTT. Translating it yields CASSPRQGSTNEKLFF.